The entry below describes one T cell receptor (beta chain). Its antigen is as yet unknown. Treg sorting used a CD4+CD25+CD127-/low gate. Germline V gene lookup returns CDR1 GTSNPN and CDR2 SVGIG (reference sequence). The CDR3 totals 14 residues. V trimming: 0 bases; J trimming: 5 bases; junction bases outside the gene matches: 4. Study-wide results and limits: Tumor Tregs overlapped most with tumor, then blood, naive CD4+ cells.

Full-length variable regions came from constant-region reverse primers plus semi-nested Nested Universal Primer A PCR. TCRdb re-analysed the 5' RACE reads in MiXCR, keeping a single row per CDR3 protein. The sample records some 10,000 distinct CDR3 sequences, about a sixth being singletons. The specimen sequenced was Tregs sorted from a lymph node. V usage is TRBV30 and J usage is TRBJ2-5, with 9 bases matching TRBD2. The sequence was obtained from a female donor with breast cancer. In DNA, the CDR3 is TGTGCCTGGAGTGTTCTAGCGGGAACTGAGACCCAGTACTTC. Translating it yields CAWSVLAGTETQYF.